The T cell receptor (beta chain) described here comes from a study of Ad26.COV2.S vaccination and SARS-CoV-2 variants. At the level of the study: Vaccine-arm donor from the placebo-controlled COV1001 Ad26.COV2.S trial. The study's findings and limits: Individuals receiving vaccine had higher spike-specific TCR breadth than placebo recipients did.

Profiled with immunoSEQ multiplex PCR; TCRdb holds only in-frame clones, not every one. The table lists 250,000 or so clones, 87% of them singletons. A note on this clone: Its specificity is not known.

Treatment: roughly 19 received Ad26.COV2.S at low or high dose, single or two shots; five or six received placebo; per-sample allocation not given. Samples were taken on day 63 after the first vaccine or placebo injection. The donor's status was that of an adult aged 18-55 years in Boston. The V gene's germline CDR1 is SGHVS and CDR2 FQNEAQ. Between the trimmed V and J ends, which lost 5 bases and 4 bases, there was a span of 18 bases. The CDR3 length is 15 residues. The J gene is TRBJ2-7, the V gene TRBV7-8; no definite D call. The sequence was obtained from a person between 18 and 60 years old who received the Ad26.COV2.S COVID-19 vaccine or a placebo. The specimen comprised peripheral blood, sampled in a trial of Ad26.COV2.S vaccine versus placebo. DNA for the CDR3: TGTGCCAGCAGCGCCAGGATAGGGCTGACATACGAGCAGTACGTC. Encoded protein: CASSARIGLTYEQYV.